This TCR beta chain was documented in a study of human T cells and chemical hapten exposure. A single record per CDR3 protein comes from TCRdb applying MiXCR to the 5' RACE reads. The table lists 150,000 or so distinct CDR3 sequences, roughly 4% of them singletons. Total RNA was isolated from whole blood that had not been fractionated. The sequence derives from a female donor in good health.

CDR3 DNA sequence: TGTGCCACCAGCGGGGGGCCCTACAATGAGCAGTTCTTC. This encodes CATSGGPYNEQFF. The chain combines TRBV12-3 or TRBV12-4 with TRBJ2-1, with 9 bases that match TRBD2. Trimming at V came to 10 bases and at J to 2 bases, leaving 3 bases not matched to a gene. The CDR3 loop spans 13 amino acids.